This T cell receptor (beta chain) was captured in a study of cytomegalovirus exposure and HLA in healthy donors. Study outcomes and limitations: In a later analysis, an Asian-associated ancestry cluster reportedly showed fewer N-insertions than the approximately 670-donor mean.

This CDR3 is built from 17 residues. Germline V lookup: CDR1 PRHDT, CDR2 FYEKMQ (reference sequence). The V segment lost 5 bases and the J segment 7 bases; nucleotides outside the gene matches: 18. Concerning this clone: Antigen: not known.

The PCR used 60 Vbeta and 13 Jbeta primers. Produced via immunoSEQ multiplex PCR; TCRdb's table is partial and in-frame only. The repertoire holds roughly 120,000 clones, with about four fifths as singletons. The sample consisted of PBMCs. The receptor was isolated from a female donor in good health and CMV-seropositive. The chain joins TRBV13 to TRBJ2-5; 8 bases line up with TRBD2. CDR3 in DNA: TGTGCCAGCAGCGCCCGGGGGGGTTGGGACGGTAGTGCGACCCAGTACTTC. Translated: CASSARGGWDGSATQYF. Complete variable domain (other parts from reference TRBV13 and TRBJ2-5): AAGVIQSPRHLIKEKRETATLKCYPIPRHDTVYWYQQGPGQDPQFLISFYEKMQSDKGSIPDRFSAQQFSDYHSELNMSSLELGDSALYFCASSARGGWDGSATQYFGPGTRLLVL.